The clone carrying this T cell receptor beta chain has just a few counts. The antigen remains unidentified. The source of the sample is a study of T cell repertoires in cytomegalovirus infection. Whole-study context: It can be stated that public TCR beta signatures indicated CMV infection as well as a matching HLA type.

CDR1 and CDR2 (germline): SGHAT, FQNNGV. This CDR3 spans 17 amino acids. V shed 5 bases and J 6 bases; nucleotides not matched to a gene: 12. TCRdb redid the calling of the reads with MiXCR, one entry per CDR3 protein. The sample contains hundreds of thousands of distinct CDR3 sequences, under 45% of which appear only once. Study-level points and caveats: It was HLA-C-restricted CMV-specific TCR beta clonotypes that dominated the response ex vivo.

The receptor comes from a human donor in good health (CMV status not recorded). Some clones in this sample may be carry-over from other donors' samples. The sample consisted of cultured PBMCs, taken from culture after CMV antigen stimulation. V and J are TRBV11-2 and TRBJ2-2, with 10 bases that match TRBD1. The CDR3, as DNA: TGTGCCAGCAGCAACCCCAGGACAGGGGGTAGCTCCGGGGAGCTGTTTTTT. Its protein is CASSNPRTGGSSGELFF. Full variable domain (remainder filled in from reference TRBV11-2 and TRBJ2-2): EAGVAQSPRYKIIEKRQSVAFWCNPISGHATLYWYQQILGQGPKLLIQFQNNGVVDDSQLPKDRFSAERLKGVDSTLKIQPAKLEDSAVYLCASSNPRTGGSSGELFFGEGSRLTVL.